This entry lists 25 T cell receptor beta chains sequenced from one sample in a study of blood T cell repertoires in COVID-19. Using immunoSEQ multiplex PCR, the repertoire was profiled, and TCRdb retains in-frame clones only, with some absent. Of roughly 150,000 clones in the sample, about four fifths were seen once. The specimen was peripheral blood. The receptors were gathered from a woman older than 75 with acute or convalescent COVID-19.

The chain carries TRBV5-4 and TRBJ1-4, with TRBD1 as a possible D gene (6 bases). Germline-derived CDR1 and CDR2 are SGHNT and YYREEE (reference sequence). The CDR3 contains 14 residues. V lost 4 bases and J lost 4, with 11 bases in between. In nucleotides, the CDR3 is TGTGCCAGCAGCCAAATGGACAGTAATGAAAAACTGTTTTTT. Translation gives CASSQMDSNEKLFF.

CDR3 nucleotides: TGTGCCAGCAGTTTGAGCACCATTTACGAGCAGTACTTC. It specifies CASSLSTIYEQYF. V is TRBV6-2 or TRBV6-3 and J is TRBJ2-7; D remains unclear. CDR1 MNHEY and CDR2 SVGEGT come from the germline V gene. CDR3 length: 13 amino acids. Trimming stripped 4 bases from V and 4 bases from J, with 11 bases between.

The chain employs TRBV5-1 and TRBJ2-3; D not certain. The CDR3 has 13 residues. The ends were cut back, 0 bases at V and 6 bases at J, with 8 bases in the middle. Germline assignment: CDR1 SGHRS and CDR2 YFSETQ. CDR3 protein: CASSLDGRDTQYF. The CDR3, as DNA: TGCGCCAGCAGCTTGGACGGCAGGGATACGCAGTATTTT. Using reference TRBV5-1 and TRBJ2-3 for the parts outside the CDR3, the full variable domain is KAGVTQTPRYLIKTRGQQVTLSCSPISGHRSVSWYQQTPGQGLQFLFEYFSETQRNKGNFPGRFSGRQFSNSRSEMNVSTLELGDSALYLCASSLDGRDTQYFGPGTRLTVL.

The CDR3 DNA follows: TGTGCCAGCAGTGCCGACAGGGGGCTTAACCATGAAGCTTTCTTT. Its protein product is CASSADRGLNHEAFF. The chain joins TRBV2 to TRBJ1-1; 10 bases match TRBD1. The V and J ends lost 4 bases and 7 bases, in that order; junction bases with no gene match: 9. The germline V gene encodes CDR1 SNHLY and CDR2 FYNNEI. The CDR3 totals 15 residues.

The CDR3 here is CASSFGGGRYEQYF. CDR3 bases: TGCGCCAGCAGCTTCGGAGGGGGCCGATACGAGCAGTACTTC. V is TRBV5-1 and J is TRBJ2-7; tentatively, D is TRBD1 (7 bases). Germline V gives CDR1 SGHRS, CDR2 YFSETQ. The V gene lost 2 bases and the J gene lost 4 bases, with 13 bases spanning the gap. This CDR3 is 14 amino acids long. Filled out from reference TRBV5-1 and TRBJ2-7, the complete variable domain reads KAGVTQTPRYLIKTRGQQVTLSCSPISGHRSVSWYQQTPGQGLQFLFEYFSETQRNKGNFPGRFSGRQFSNSRSEMNVSTLELGDSALYLCASSFGGGRYEQYFGPGTRLTVT.

The sample holds a few counts of this clone. The genes are TRBV5-1 and TRBJ2-1, with TRBD2 matching over 13 bases. V was pared by 4 bases and J by 7 bases, with 5 bases of the junction left unmatched. CDR1 is SGHRS and CDR2 is YFSETQ in the germline V gene. This CDR3 comprises 15 residues. The CDR3 DNA is TGCGCCAGCAGCCCGGGACTAGCGGGGAGGAATGAGCAGTTCTTC. Translation gives CASSPGLAGRNEQFF.

V usage is TRBV18 and J usage is TRBJ1-5; weak D call: TRBD1 (5 bases). Trimming took off 2 bases at V and 4 bases at J, with 12 bases between the two ends. Germline-derived CDR1 and CDR2 are KGHSH and LQKENI. The CDR3 extends over 15 amino acids. The CDR3 loop is CASSPTDGGNQPQHF. DNA for the CDR3: TGTGCCAGCTCACCAACGGACGGGGGAAATCAGCCCCAGCATTTT.

This clone was picked up a small number of times. J is TRBJ1-1 and V is TRBV27; D remains unclear. The germline V gene encodes CDR1 MNHEY and CDR2 SMNVEV (reference sequence). V was trimmed by 3 bases and J by 4 bases, leaving 9 bases between them. The CDR3 is made up of 13 amino acids. The CDR3 nucleotides read TGTGCCAGCAGTTTTGGGAGATTCACTGAAGCTTTCTTT. Its translation is CASSFGRFTEAFF.

The gene calls are TRBV7-6 and TRBJ2-7, with D possibly TRBD2 on 5 matching bases. The CDR3 loop spans 16 amino acids. The germline gives CDR1 SGHVS, CDR2 FNYEAQ. The germline V and J ends were trimmed by 5 bases and 7 bases, with 24 bases remaining between them. DNA of the CDR3: TGTGCCAGCAGCCACCCCTCGGGAAGGGAGACGGGTGAGCAGTACTTC. Translating it yields CASSHPSGRETGEQYF.

V and J are TRBV3-1 (or the pseudogene TRBV3-2) and TRBJ1-4, with a weak D call TRBD1 (5 bases). The CDR3 runs 16 residues. Germline loops: CDR1 LGHDT, CDR2 YNNKEL (reference sequence). Trimming took off 3 bases at V and 10 bases at J, with 21 bases between the two ends. The CDR3 sequence: CASSHIRARVPRKLFF. In DNA, the CDR3 is TGTGCCAGCAGCCATATACGAGCCAGGGTCCCGCGAAAACTGTTTTTT.

V and J are TRBV6-2 or TRBV6-3 and TRBJ2-7; 11 nucleotides match TRBD2. Germline V gives CDR1 MNHEY, CDR2 SVGEGT. This CDR3 contains 16 residues. The V gene end was trimmed by 6 bases and the J gene end by 2 bases; junction bases not matched to a gene: 9. The CDR3 region is CASSSPGLAAAYEQYF. For the CDR3, the DNA is TGTGCCAGCAGCTCCCCGGGACTAGCGGCGGCCTACGAGCAGTACTTC.

This rearrangement joins TRBV4-3 to TRBJ2-7, with 8 bases aligning to TRBD2. The V gene end was trimmed by 3 bases and the J gene end by 7 bases; junction bases not matched to a gene: 14. The CDR3 is 16 residues long. From germline, CDR1 is LGHNA and CDR2 YSLEER. The CDR3 nucleotides read TGCGCCAGCAGCCATTCGGGGGGGACTAGGCCCAGAGAGCAGTACTTC. Translation gives CASSHSGGTRPREQYF.

On this clone: The germline gene is not matched at one end of the junction; a read error may be the cause. The J gene is TRBJ2-7, the V gene TRBV2; TRBD2 aligns across 13 bases. The germline V gene has CDR1 SNHLY and CDR2 FYNNEI. The CDR3 totals 14 residues. The CDR3 region is CASSESGTSGEYHF. The DNA for the CDR3 is TGTGCCAGCAGTGAAAGTGGGACTAGCGGGGAATACCACTTC. The full variable domain, its missing parts supplied by reference TRBV2 and TRBJ2-7, is EPEVTQTPSHQVTQMGQEVILRCVPISNHLYFYWYRQILGQKVEFLVSFYNNEISEKSEIFDDQFSVERPDGSNFTLKIRSTKLEDSAMYFCASSESGTSGEYHFGPGTRLTVT.

The CDR3 protein is CAWSVRLVAGGLDTQYF. The CDR3 bases are TGTGCCTGGAGTGTACGGTTGGTAGCGGGAGGGTTAGATACGCAGTATTTT. The chain couples TRBV30 to TRBJ2-3, with 11 bases lining up with TRBD2. Germline CDR1 GTSNPN, CDR2 SVGIG (reference sequence). V shed 0 bases, J shed 5 bases, and the junction held 10 bases outside the gene matches. CDR3 length: 17 amino acids. Complete variable domain (other parts from reference TRBV30 and TRBJ2-3): SQTIHQWPATLVQPVGSPLSLECTVEGTSNPNLYWYRQAAGRGLQLLFYSVGIGQISSEVPQNLSASRPQDRQFILSSKKLLLSDSGFYLCAWSVRLVAGGLDTQYFGPGTRLTVL.

The V and J genes are TRBV18 and TRBJ1-6, with 7 bases identical to TRBD1. The germline CDR1 and CDR2 sequences are KGHSH and LQKENI. The CDR3 loop spans 18 amino acids. V was pared by 5 bases and J by 7 bases, with 17 bases of the junction left unmatched. The CDR3 DNA is TGTGCCAGCTCATCGACAGGGCCCACAACCCTCATAAATTCACCCCTCCACTTT. Protein product: CASSSTGPTTLINSPLHF.

In this sample, this clone turned up a few times. The genes are TRBV7-9 and TRBJ1-1; maybe TRBD1 (6 bases). Trimming took 3 bases from V and 3 from J, leaving 11 bases between them. Germline assignment: CDR1 SEHNR and CDR2 FQNEAQ (reference sequence). This CDR3 has 14 amino acids. The CDR3 nucleotides read TGTGCCAGCAGCTTTGGGGGGGCTTACACTGAAGCTTTCTTT. This gives the protein CASSFGGAYTEAFF. The entire variable domain, with the rest obtained from reference TRBV7-9 and TRBJ1-1, is as follows: DTGVSQNPRHKITKRGQNVTFRCDPISEHNRLYWYRQTLGQGPEFLTYFQNEAQLEKSRLLSDRFSAERPKGSFSTLEIQRTEQGDSAMYLCASSFGGAYTEAFFGQGTRLTVV.

The J gene is TRBJ1-2, the V gene TRBV7-2; 11 nucleotides align to TRBD1. CDR1 and CDR2 (germline): SGHTA, FQGNSA. The junction had 9 bases not matched to a gene; V was cut back by 6 bases and J by 6 bases. This CDR3 is built from 15 residues. CDR3 amino acids: CASSSGQGAIHGYTF. DNA of the CDR3: TGTGCCAGCAGTAGTGGACAGGGGGCGATCCATGGCTACACCTTC.

This clone was recorded once. The V and J genes are TRBV3-1 (or the pseudogene TRBV3-2) and TRBJ1-6, with 8 positions matching TRBD1. There are 14 residues in the CDR3. The ends lost 4 bases at V and 8 bases at J; junction bases unmatched: 4. CDR1 is LGHDT and CDR2 is YNNKEL in the germline V gene (reference sequence). CDR3 sequence reads: CASSRSRGHSPLHF. The CDR3 bases are TGTGCCAGCAGCCGGAGCAGGGGGCATTCACCCCTCCACTTT.

This clone came up a few times. CDR3: CASSSYKAIQGVDQPQHF. In DNA form, the CDR3 reads TGTGCCAGCAGCTCATATAAGGCGATACAGGGAGTCGACCAGCCCCAGCATTTT. This chain links TRBV7-2 with TRBJ1-5; maybe TRBD1 (6 bases). CDR1 is SGHTA, CDR2 FQGNSA, per germline. CDR3 length: 18 residues. V was shortened by 4 bases and J by 7 bases, with 26 bases between the two germline ends.

There are a few counts of this clone. V and J are TRBV19 and TRBJ1-4; no definite D call. Germline CDR1 LNHDA, CDR2 SQIVND (reference sequence). The V gene lost 3 bases and the J gene lost 5 bases, with 13 bases spanning the gap. The CDR3 spans 15 residues. CDR3 sequence reads: CASSILDPGNEKLFF. The CDR3 bases are TGTGCCAGTAGTATTCTTGATCCGGGGAATGAAAAACTGTTTTTT.

The chain carries TRBV6-5 and TRBJ1-2; 9 bases match TRBD1. The CDR3 is 13 residues long. J lost 7 bases, V lost 5 bases, and 5 bases had no gene match. Germline loops: CDR1 MNHEY, CDR2 SVGAGI. The CDR3 sequence: CASSTGQGRGYTF. CDR3 sequence (DNA): TGTGCCAGCAGTACGGGACAGGGCCGTGGCTACACCTTC.

V and J are TRBV7-9 and TRBJ2-7; no reliable D call. The CDR3 is made up of 11 amino acids. Germline assignment: CDR1 SEHNR and CDR2 FQNEAQ (reference sequence). V was pared by 5 bases and J by 3 bases, with 5 bases between. Written as DNA, the CDR3 is TGTGCCAGCAGCAACTACTACGAGCAGTACTTC. Translation gives CASSNYYEQYF.

On this clone: The same CDR3 can be traced to other DNA sequences in this sample. CDR3 residues: CASSQRGGPYNEQFF. For the CDR3, the DNA is TGTGCCAGCAGCCAGCGCGGGGGGCCCTACAATGAGCAGTTCTTC. The chain uses TRBV3-1 (or the pseudogene TRBV3-2) and TRBJ2-1, with 8 positions matching TRBD2. V was clipped by 3 bases and J by 2 bases; unmatched bases: 3. This CDR3 spans 15 amino acids. CDR1 is LGHDT and CDR2 is YNNKEL in the germline V gene (reference sequence).

The CDR3 region is CASSLAGGAGELFF. Here the CDR3 DNA reads TGTGCCAGCAGCCTGGCGGGGGGGGCCGGGGAGCTGTTTTTT. V and J are TRBV11-2 and TRBJ2-2; 9 nucleotides match TRBD2. Looked up from germline, CDR1 is SGHAT and CDR2 is FQNNGV. The CDR3 length is 14 residues. The V segment lost 5 bases and the J segment 6 bases; nucleotides outside the gene matches: 4.

CDR3 sequence reads: CASSPGVTGELFF. DNA of the CDR3: TGTGCCAGCAGTCCCGGGGTCACCGGGGAGCTGTTTTTT. This chain joins TRBV12-3 or TRBV12-4 and TRBJ2-2; D might be TRBD2 (5 bases). The V gene lost 5 bases and the J gene lost 4 bases, with 8 bases spanning the gap. The CDR3 sequence is 13 residues long.